This TCR beta chain was profiled in a study of CD8+ T cells in alopecia areata. Study at large: The tofacitinib course ran for 6 to 18 months and was followed by 6 months off drug.

Study observations and caveats: Normal scalp showed lower clonality than lesional scalp, especially alopecia totalis/universalis. Possibly because of HLA-related factors, TCR sharing was less clear across patients than in mice.

Lesional scalp punch biopsies and peripheral blood came from alopecia areata patients. As the sequencing template, cDNA was produced by extracting RNA and reverse transcribing it. Repertoires were generated with immunoSEQ multiplex PCR, while TCRdb's copy carries only in-frame clones and drops some. This repertoire shows about 150,000 clones, more than 45% found once; its top ten account for 15% to 20%. Turning to this clone: Its antigen remains unidentified.

Germline CDR1 and CDR2: SGDLS and YYNGEE. The ends were cut back, 0 bases at V and 7 bases at J, with 14 bases in the middle. This CDR3 is built from 15 residues. The sample was CD8+ T cells sorted from blood, taken at week 0. This sequence originates from a human donor with alopecia areata. V usage is TRBV9 and J usage is TRBJ2-1, with D possibly TRBD2 on 6 matching bases. CDR3 in DNA: TGTGCCAGCAGCGTAGGCGGGGACGGATGGAATGAGCAGTTCTTC. Amino acid sequence: CASSVGGDGWNEQFF.